Listed here are 23 T cell receptor beta chains from one sample, sequenced in a study of blood T cell repertoires in COVID-19. Assay used: immunoSEQ multiplex PCR; TCRdb lists only in-frame clones, some missing. The table lists roughly 250,000 clones, about 90% of them singletons. Material: peripheral blood. These receptors were obtained from a woman aged 45-59 years with acute or convalescent COVID-19.

The J gene is TRBJ1-4, the V gene TRBV28; D might be TRBD1 (5 bases). The CDR3 loop spans 15 amino acids. Trimming removed 6 bases at V and 0 bases at J, with 11 bases between. Germline V CDR1 and CDR2: MDHEN, SYDVKM. CDR3 in amino acids: CASSRDFATNEKLFF. As DNA, the CDR3 is TGTGCCAGCAGCAGGGATTTTGCAACTAATGAAAAACTGTTTTTT.

This clone was seen ten or more times. The chain recombines TRBV11-2 with TRBJ2-1; no firm D call. CDR1 is SGHAT and CDR2 is FQNNGV in the germline V gene. The CDR3 contains 13 residues. The germline V and J ends were trimmed by 4 bases and 4 bases, with 8 bases remaining between them. The CDR3 bases are TGTGCCAGCAGCTCCAATGAGTACAATGAGCAGTTCTTC. It codes for CASSSNEYNEQFF.

The rearrangement links TRBV5-1 to TRBJ2-5; 11 nucleotides line up with TRBD2. V gave up 4 bases and J gave up 3 bases; unmatched junction bases: 2. This CDR3 contains 14 residues. Germline V gene data show CDR1 as SGHRS and CDR2 as YFSETQ. This CDR3 reads CASSPLAGEETQYF. DNA for the CDR3: TGCGCCAGCAGCCCACTAGCGGGAGAAGAGACCCAGTACTTC. Drawing the rest from reference TRBV5-1 and TRBJ2-5, the complete variable domain is KAGVTQTPRYLIKTRGQQVTLSCSPISGHRSVSWYQQTPGQGLQFLFEYFSETQRNKGNFPGRFSGRQFSNSRSEMNVSTLELGDSALYLCASSPLAGEETQYFGPGTRLLVL.

The V gene is TRBV3-1 (or the pseudogene TRBV3-2), the J gene TRBJ2-7; 10 bases fit TRBD1. This CDR3 comprises 16 residues. The V segment lost 0 bases and the J segment 6 bases; nucleotides outside the gene matches: 8. In germline, CDR1 is LGHDT, CDR2 YNNKEL (reference sequence). For the CDR3, the DNA is TGTGCCAGCAGCCAAGACATCCGGGACAGGGGTCGCGAGCAGTACTTC. It is translated as CASSQDIRDRGREQYF.

The chain recombines TRBV5-5 with TRBJ1-1, with 7 bases fitting TRBD1. The V gene's germline CDR1 is SGHKS and CDR2 YYEKEE (reference sequence). The V segment lost 0 bases and the J segment 6 bases; nucleotides outside the gene matches: 8. The CDR3 runs to 15 residues. CDR3 in DNA: TGTGCCAGCAGCTTGGACAGGGGATATTCTCCTGAAGCTTTCTTT. Its protein product is CASSLDRGYSPEAFF.

V is TRBV9 and J is TRBJ2-5, with 12 bases aligning to TRBD2. V was pared by 6 bases and J by 5 bases, with 11 bases of the junction left unmatched. This CDR3 contains 16 residues. Germline V gives CDR1 SGDLS, CDR2 YYNGEE. DNA of the CDR3: TGTGCCAGCACCAGGACTAGCGGGACGTACTTGGAGACCCAGTACTTC. This gives the protein CASTRTSGTYLETQYF.

The rearrangement links TRBV7-9 to TRBJ1-6; D gene unclear. V was pared by 5 bases and J by 10 bases, with 15 bases between. CDR3 length: 14 amino acids. Germline assignment: CDR1 SEHNR and CDR2 FQNEAQ (reference sequence). CDR3 amino acids: CASSIMGRESPLHF. As DNA, the CDR3 is TGTGCCAGCAGCATTATGGGGAGGGAGTCACCCCTCCACTTT.

This chain connects TRBV19 to TRBJ2-1; D is unresolved. Germline CDR1 LNHDA, CDR2 SQIVND (reference sequence). This CDR3 comprises 13 residues. Trimming shortened V by 7 bases and J by 5 bases, and 12 bases separated the two germline ends. CDR3 sequence: CASMSPAHNEQFF. The CDR3 bases are TGTGCCAGTATGAGCCCTGCCCACAATGAGCAGTTCTTC.

This chain uses TRBV28 with TRBJ1-4, with 8 bases lining up with TRBD1. The V segment lost 5 bases and the J segment 7 bases; nucleotides outside the gene matches: 9. Germline V CDR1 and CDR2: MDHEN, SYDVKM. The CDR3 covers 15 residues. In DNA, the CDR3 is TGTGCCAGCAGTGCCCCGGGGACAGGCATTGAAAAACTGTTTTTT. Amino acid sequence: CASSAPGTGIEKLFF.

V gene TRBV27 combines with J gene TRBJ2-3; 11 bases line up with TRBD2. From germline, CDR1 is MNHEY and CDR2 SMNVEV (reference sequence). V lost 5 bases and J lost 2; bases outside the gene matches: 6. The CDR3 is made up of 16 amino acids. In nucleotides, the CDR3 is TGTGCCAGCAGTGCGCCGACTAGCGGGAACACAGATACGCAGTATTTT. It specifies CASSAPTSGNTDTQYF.

The chain recombines TRBV7-9 with TRBJ1-6; D unclear. Trimming took 4 bases from V and 6 from J, leaving 7 bases between them. CDR3 length: 13 amino acids. The germline V gene has CDR1 SEHNR and CDR2 FQNEAQ (reference sequence). The CDR3 sequence is CASSSRFNSPLHF. CDR3 coding DNA: TGTGCCAGCAGCTCACGGTTTAATTCACCCCTCCACTTT.

The rearrangement uses TRBV30 and TRBJ1-1, with D possibly being TRBD1 (6 bases). The V gene lost 1 base and the J gene lost 1 base, with 10 bases spanning the gap. Germline V gene sequence: CDR1 GTSNPN, CDR2 SVGIG (reference sequence). The CDR3 consists of 14 residues. DNA of the CDR3: TGTGCCTGGAGTGGGGGACATCCGAACACTGAAGCTTTCTTT. Its protein is CAWSGGHPNTEAFF.

This chain links TRBV13 with TRBJ2-3, with 8 bases identical to TRBD2. This CDR3 spans 18 amino acids. CDR1 and CDR2 from the germline V gene are PRHDT and FYEKMQ (reference sequence). V trimming: 0 bases; J trimming: 6 bases; junction bases outside the gene matches: 14. CDR3 residues: CASSLGGLAPVAGDTQYF. The CDR3 DNA reads TGTGCCAGCAGCTTAGGAGGACTAGCTCCCGTGGCCGGGGATACGCAGTATTTT.

The sample holds a few counts of this clone. The V call is TRBV6-5, the J call TRBJ1-6; maybe TRBD1 (5 bases). The CDR3 is made up of 14 amino acids. The V gene lost 7 bases and the J gene lost 7 bases, with 14 bases spanning the gap. Germline V gene data show CDR1 as MNHEY and CDR2 as SVGAGI. In DNA, the CDR3 is TGTGCCAGCAATCAAATGGGGGGGAATTCACCCCTCCACTTT. Residues: CASNQMGGNSPLHF.

This clone has just one count. The chain employs TRBV7-3 and TRBJ2-2; 9 bases line up with TRBD1. CDR3 length: 14 amino acids. Germline assignment: CDR1 SGHTA and CDR2 FQGTGA. J lost 4 bases, V lost 6 bases, and 3 bases had no gene match. Here the CDR3 reads CASRRTGVTGELFF. CDR3 in DNA: TGTGCCAGCAGACGGACAGGGGTCACCGGGGAGCTGTTTTTT.

As DNA, the CDR3 is TGTGCCAGCAGTTTGGGAGCGGGAGGCGAGCAGTACTTC. Its translation is CASSLGAGGEQYF. The rearrangement links TRBV28 to TRBJ2-7; 9 positions agree with TRBD2. The germline CDR1 and CDR2 sequences are MDHEN and SYDVKM. The CDR3 contains 13 residues. After removal of 3 bases from V and 6 bases from J, the junction contained 3 bases not matched to a gene.

The genes are TRBV3-1 (or the pseudogene TRBV3-2) and TRBJ1-4; the match to TRBD1 covers 9 bases. The germline gives CDR1 LGHDT, CDR2 YNNKEL (reference sequence). Unmatched junction bases numbered 8, after V lost 5 bases and J lost 10 bases. The CDR3 runs 14 residues. The DNA of the CDR3 is TGTGCCAGCAGCGCCGGGACAGGGCTTATAAAACTGTTTTTT. Translated, it gives CASSAGTGLIKLFF.

CDR3 DNA: TGTGCCAGCTTGGGCGACCGTTTTGGGTTTAGAAGAACTGAAGCTTTCTTT. Translating it yields CASLGDRFGFRRTEAFF. The V and J genes are TRBV28 and TRBJ1-1; no firm D call. The length of the CDR3 is 17 residues. CDR1 is MDHEN, CDR2 SYDVKM, per germline. V was trimmed by 8 bases and J by 5 bases, leaving 27 bases between them.

The chain carries TRBV7-9 and TRBJ2-1; tentative D call: TRBD1 (6 bases). Germline CDR1 is SEHNR and CDR2 is FQNEAQ (reference sequence). The length of the CDR3 is 16 residues. The germline V and J ends were trimmed by 1 base and 1 base, with 11 bases remaining between them. As DNA, the CDR3 is TGTGCCAGCAGCTTAGGTACAGGGACATCCTACAATGAGCAGTTCTTC. Translation: CASSLGTGTSYNEQFF.

The V call is TRBV6-2 or TRBV6-3, the J call TRBJ1-1, with 7 bases matching TRBD1. CDR1 is MNHEY, CDR2 SVGEGT, per germline. CDR3 length equals 12 residues. Trimming at V came to 2 bases and at J to 10 bases, leaving 4 bases not matched to a gene. CDR3: CASSYDRVRAFF. The CDR3, as DNA: TGTGCCAGCAGTTACGACAGGGTAAGAGCTTTCTTT.

The rearrangement joins TRBV7-2 to TRBJ2-5; 9 positions agree with TRBD2. Germline V gives CDR1 SGHTA, CDR2 FQGNSA. The CDR3 totals 15 residues. Trimming took 5 bases from V and 0 from J; bases not matched to a gene: 4. This chain's CDR3 is CASSQSGRYQETQYF. The CDR3 nucleotides read TGTGCCAGCAGCCAGAGCGGGAGGTACCAAGAGACCCAGTACTTC.

V usage is TRBV27 and J usage is TRBJ2-3; 14 bases are a match to TRBD2. After removal of 3 bases from V and 4 bases from J, the junction contained 3 bases not matched to a gene. Germline CDR1 is MNHEY and CDR2 is SMNVEV (reference sequence). CDR3 length equals 16 residues. The CDR3, as DNA: TGTGCCAGCAGTTTTGAGACTAGCGGGAGGGCAGATACGCAGTATTTT. As protein: CASSFETSGRADTQYF.

V is TRBV6-2 or TRBV6-3 and J is TRBJ1-1; 7 bases are shared with TRBD1. V lost 0 bases to trimming and J lost 5 bases; unmatched junction nucleotides: 3. Looked up from germline, CDR1 is MNHEY and CDR2 is SVGEGT. The length of the CDR3 is 14 residues. The CDR3 DNA reads as TGTGCCAGCAGTTACTCAAGGGGGCGGACTGAAGCTTTCTTT. Translating gives CASSYSRGRTEAFF.